This TCR beta chain comes out of a study of beta chain features in type 1 diabetes. About the study: Examined across all samples were roughly 110,000,000 sorted cells. Study-wide points: For cells with high TCR expression, cDNA sequencing could yield over-representation. A potential influence of HLA type upon TCRB rearrangement remained unresolved herein. In every one of the four CD4+ subsets, TCRB CDR3s were moderately but significantly shorter in Type 1 diabetes patients.

For this clone: Its specificity is not known.

Populations obtained by sorting all exceeded 95% purity. The authors reverse transcribed all of the isolated RNA, so sequencing captured expressed TCRB transcripts. The table came from immunoSEQ multiplex PCR; TCRdb's copy has only in-frame clones and leaves some out. The sample lists around 40,000 clones, approximately 72% occurring once. V lost 7 bases and J lost 3; bases outside the gene matches: 15. CDR1 is SGHVS, CDR2 FQNEAQ, per germline. There are 17 residues in the CDR3. The TCR comes from a woman aged 18-29 years with type 1 diabetes. Sequencing was done on a sample of Tregs from blood. The chain uses TRBV7-8 and TRBJ2-7; the match to TRBD1 covers 10 bases. Written as DNA, the CDR3 is TGTGCCAGCACCTACACACCCCCGGGACAGGGGCTCTACGAGCAGTACTTC. Its protein product is CASTYTPPGQGLYEQYF.